These 23 T cell receptor beta chains originate from one sample sequenced in a study of CD8+ T cells in alopecia areata. RNA extraction and reverse transcription yielded cDNA as sequencing template. TCRdb's copy holds only in-frame clones and misses some; the assay was immunoSEQ multiplex PCR. The profile shows 200,000 to 250,000 clones, about 60% of them singletons. This sample comprised CD4+ T cells sorted from blood, obtained at week 0. These TCRs come from a human donor with alopecia areata.

The chain is built from TRBV19 and TRBJ1-1; 11 bases line up with TRBD1. This CDR3 has 21 amino acids. Trimming cost V 3 bases and J 4 bases; bases outside gene matches: 22. Germline values: CDR1 LNHDA, CDR2 SQIVND (reference sequence). The CDR3 DNA reads TGTGCCAGTAGTATGAGGACCCGTATCTACCGGGACAGGGGGAATGGCACTGAAGCTTTCTTT. Translation: CASSMRTRIYRDRGNGTEAFF.

This chain uses TRBV20-1 with TRBJ1-2; D gene unclear. Trimming took off 3 bases at V and 3 bases at J, with 5 bases between the two ends. Germline assignment: CDR1 DFQATT and CDR2 SNEGSKA (reference sequence). There are 11 residues in the CDR3. CDR3 sequence reads: CSARGDYGYTF. In DNA, the CDR3 is TGCAGTGCTAGGGGTGACTATGGCTACACCTTC.

This clone was counted only a few times. This chain links TRBV27 with TRBJ1-2, with D tentatively TRBD1 (5 bases). This CDR3 region has 15 residues. Germline V lookup: CDR1 MNHEY, CDR2 SMNVEV (reference sequence). V gave up 2 bases and J gave up 4 bases, with 14 bases separating them. CDR3 DNA sequence: TGTGCCAGCAGTTTAAATCACGGGGGGGTCTATGGCTACACCTTC. This codes for CASSLNHGGVYGYTF.

This chain connects TRBV5-1 to TRBJ2-5; TRBD2 aligns across 10 bases. With 4 bases clipped from V and 5 bases from J, the junction kept 8 bases outside the gene matches. This CDR3 region has 15 residues. Per the germline V gene, CDR1 is SGHRS and CDR2 is YFSETQ. CDR3 bases: TGCGCCAGCAGCATCCCAGCGGGAGGGCCGGAGACCCAGTACTTC. Translation gives CASSIPAGGPETQYF. Drawing the rest from reference TRBV5-1 and TRBJ2-5, the complete variable domain is KAGVTQTPRYLIKTRGQQVTLSCSPISGHRSVSWYQQTPGQGLQFLFEYFSETQRNKGNFPGRFSGRQFSNSRSEMNVSTLELGDSALYLCASSIPAGGPETQYFGPGTRLLVL.

This clone was seen only a few times. The rearrangement joins TRBV30 to TRBJ1-5; D is ambiguous. Trimming stripped 3 bases from V and 4 bases from J, with 10 bases between. Germline assignment: CDR1 GTSNPN and CDR2 SVGIG (reference sequence). This CDR3 is 13 amino acids long. The CDR3 loop is CAWSRDKNQPQHF. CDR3 nucleotides: TGTGCCTGGAGCCGCGACAAGAATCAGCCCCAGCATTTT.

The chain recombines TRBV5-1 with TRBJ2-6; tentative D call: TRBD1 (5 bases). Germline V lookup: CDR1 SGHRS, CDR2 YFSETQ. The CDR3 spans 15 residues. V gave up 7 bases and J gave up 5 bases, with 16 bases separating them. CDR3 nucleotides: TGCGCCAGCCTTCAATTCAGGGTTTGGGCCAACGTCCTGACTTTC. Translating gives CASLQFRVWANVLTF.

V usage is TRBV9 and J usage is TRBJ2-1; 9 positions agree with TRBD2. The CDR3 length is 14 residues. Germline V gene lookup returns CDR1 SGDLS and CDR2 YYNGEE. The ends lost 1 base at V and 9 bases at J; junction bases unmatched: 5. The CDR3 DNA reads TGTGCCAGCAGCGTAACCTTAGCGGGGGCTGAGCAGTTCTTC. Its translation: CASSVTLAGAEQFF.

CDR3 residues: CAWTMMGAGYTF. Written as DNA, the CDR3 is TGTGCCTGGACTATGATGGGGGCGGGCTACACCTTC. The chain employs TRBV30 and TRBJ1-2; the D gene is possibly TRBD1 (6 bases). The V gene's germline CDR1 is GTSNPN and CDR2 SVGIG (reference sequence). Trimming shortened V by 4 bases and J by 8 bases, and 14 bases separated the two germline ends. This CDR3 is 12 amino acids long.

The rearrangement joins TRBV27 to TRBJ2-5; a possible D gene is TRBD2 (5 bases). This CDR3 region has 11 residues. In germline, CDR1 is MNHEY, CDR2 SMNVEV (reference sequence). Trimming left V 3 bases short and J 7 bases short, with 6 bases between. The CDR3 region has the DNA TGTGCCAGCAGTTTCGGAGGGACCCAGTACTTC. It codes for CASSFGGTQYF.

This clone was counted a few times. V gene TRBV11-1 combines with J gene TRBJ2-7, with 9 bases fitting TRBD1. Unmatched junction bases numbered 6, after V lost 3 bases and J lost 3 bases. Germline CDR1 reads SGHAT; CDR2 reads FQDESV (reference sequence). The CDR3 is 15 amino acids. The CDR3 DNA sequence: TGTGCCAGCAGCTTTTCCGGACAGGGGAGCTACGAGCAGTACTTC. This codes for CASSFSGQGSYEQYF.

The chain uses TRBV25-1 and TRBJ2-3; possibly TRBD1 for D (5 bases). Germline values: CDR1 MGHDK, CDR2 SYGVNS. The V and J ends lost 6 bases and 3 bases respectively, with 19 bases between them. The CDR3 totals 16 residues. CDR3: CASSTLRARGTDTQYF. CDR3 DNA: TGTGCCAGCAGCACCCTTCGGGCTAGGGGAACAGATACGCAGTATTTT.

The CDR3 reads CSVVIAGQGGQEYF. As DNA, the CDR3 is TGCAGCGTCGTTATTGCGGGACAGGGGGGCCAGGAGTACTTC. The chain joins TRBV29-1 to TRBJ2-5; TRBD1 matches 11 bases. Germline V gene lookup returns CDR1 SQVTM and CDR2 ANQGSEA. The CDR3 covers 14 residues. The V gene end was trimmed by 6 bases and the J gene end by 12 bases; junction bases not matched to a gene: 15.

This clone has more than one count but fewer than ten. This rearrangement joins TRBV2 to TRBJ2-6; D is unresolved. The CDR3 is made up of 17 amino acids. V was pared by 4 bases and J by 3 bases, with 16 bases between. CDR1 SNHLY and CDR2 FYNNEI come from the germline V gene. DNA for the CDR3: TGTGCCAGCAGTGCCGCCGAGGCGGTTCGTGGGGCCAACGTCCTGACTTTC. It codes for CASSAAEAVRGANVLTF.

The gene calls are TRBV2 and TRBJ2-5; 8 bases fit TRBD1. Trimming took 3 bases from V and 2 from J; bases not matched to a gene: 5. In germline, CDR1 is SNHLY, CDR2 FYNNEI. This CDR3 is built from 15 residues. The CDR3 protein is CASSEDRVGQETQYF. The CDR3, as DNA: TGTGCCAGCAGTGAGGACAGGGTTGGTCAAGAGACCCAGTACTTC.

This clone came up a few times. This chain uses TRBV7-3 with TRBJ2-2; D unclear. The CDR3 contains 14 residues. Germline V gene data show CDR1 as SGHTA and CDR2 as FQGTGA. V gave up 3 bases and J gave up 4 bases, with 9 bases separating them. CDR3 residues: CASSFNGLTGELFF. CDR3 DNA: TGTGCCAGCAGCTTTAACGGTCTCACCGGGGAGCTGTTTTTT.

The J gene is TRBJ1-4, the V gene TRBV29-1; no clear D gene. The V end was cut by 5 bases, the J end by 4 bases, with 5 bases between. This CDR3 is built from 11 residues. The V gene's germline CDR1 is SQVTM and CDR2 ANQGSEA. CDR3 loop: CSVNSNEKLFF. The CDR3 DNA reads as TGCAGCGTTAACAGTAATGAAAAACTGTTTTTT.

The chain recombines TRBV4-2 with TRBJ1-5, with 7 bases aligning to TRBD1. The CDR3 runs to 18 residues. Germline-derived CDR1 and CDR2 are LGHNA and YNFKEQ. Trimming took 1 base from V and 2 from J; bases not matched to a gene: 11. DNA of the CDR3: TGTGCCAGCAGCCAAGTGACACAGGGGAATAGGGGCAATCAGCCCCAGCATTTT. Translation gives CASSQVTQGNRGNQPQHF.

This chain connects TRBV7-6 to TRBJ2-7; D is unclear. The V end lost 1 base, the J end lost 5 bases, and 18 bases lay between the germline ends. The CDR3 runs to 16 residues. From germline, CDR1 is SGHVS and CDR2 FNYEAQ. The CDR3 sequence: CASSLVPGPLRNEQYF. CDR3 DNA sequence: TGTGCCAGCAGCTTAGTCCCTGGGCCTCTGAGGAACGAGCAGTACTTC.

The chain recombines TRBV27 with TRBJ2-1, with unresolved D. There are 14 residues in the CDR3. The germline gives CDR1 MNHEY, CDR2 SMNVEV (reference sequence). The V and J ends lost 3 bases and 7 bases respectively, with 13 bases between them. The DNA for the CDR3 is TGTGCCAGCAGTTTTCGGGTGGACCGGAATGAGCAGTTCTTC. Protein product: CASSFRVDRNEQFF.

The chain is built from TRBV5-5 and TRBJ1-2; D may be TRBD1 (6 bases). The CDR3 has 16 amino acids. The V end lost 3 bases, the J end lost 2 bases, and 17 bases lay between the germline ends. CDR1 is SGHKS, CDR2 YYEKEE, per germline (reference sequence). CDR3 protein: CASSSLYRALNYGYTF. CDR3 DNA: TGTGCCAGCAGCTCGCTTTACAGGGCACTGAACTATGGCTACACCTTC.

This clone was found a few times. The chain employs TRBV7-2 and TRBJ1-2, with TRBD1 matching 7 bases. CDR1 SGHTA and CDR2 FQGNSA come from the germline V gene. With V trimmed by 5 bases and J by 4 bases, 10 bases remained unmatched. The CDR3 loop spans 15 amino acids. CDR3 residues: CASSPGQVMGYGYTF. The CDR3 region has the DNA TGTGCCAGCAGCCCCGGACAGGTGATGGGCTATGGCTACACCTTC. The entire variable domain, with the rest obtained from reference TRBV7-2 and TRBJ1-2, is as follows: GAGVSQSPSNKVTEKGKDVELRCDPISGHTALYWYRQSLGQGLEFLIYFQGNSAPDKSGLPSDRFSAERTGGSVSTLTIQRTQQEDSAVYLCASSPGQVMGYGYTFGSGTRLTVV.

For this clone: This sample includes further DNA sequences coding for the same CDR3. CDR3 loop: CAWSAASGQETQYF. CDR3 bases: TGTGCCTGGAGTGCGGCTAGCGGGCAAGAGACCCAGTACTTC. The V and J genes are TRBV30 and TRBJ2-5; 8 bases line up with TRBD2. Trimming at V came to 1 base and at J to 2 bases, leaving 3 bases not matched to a gene. CDR1 is GTSNPN, CDR2 SVGIG, per germline (reference sequence). CDR3 length: 14 residues.

The chain recombines TRBV5-1 with TRBJ2-7, with 8 positions matching TRBD2. This CDR3 has 14 amino acids. The germline V gene encodes CDR1 SGHRS and CDR2 YFSETQ. Trimming cost V 2 bases and J 3 bases; bases outside gene matches: 4. CDR3 DNA: TGCGCCAGCAGCTTTAGCGGGATCGACTACGAGCAGTACTTC. The encoded protein is CASSFSGIDYEQYF.